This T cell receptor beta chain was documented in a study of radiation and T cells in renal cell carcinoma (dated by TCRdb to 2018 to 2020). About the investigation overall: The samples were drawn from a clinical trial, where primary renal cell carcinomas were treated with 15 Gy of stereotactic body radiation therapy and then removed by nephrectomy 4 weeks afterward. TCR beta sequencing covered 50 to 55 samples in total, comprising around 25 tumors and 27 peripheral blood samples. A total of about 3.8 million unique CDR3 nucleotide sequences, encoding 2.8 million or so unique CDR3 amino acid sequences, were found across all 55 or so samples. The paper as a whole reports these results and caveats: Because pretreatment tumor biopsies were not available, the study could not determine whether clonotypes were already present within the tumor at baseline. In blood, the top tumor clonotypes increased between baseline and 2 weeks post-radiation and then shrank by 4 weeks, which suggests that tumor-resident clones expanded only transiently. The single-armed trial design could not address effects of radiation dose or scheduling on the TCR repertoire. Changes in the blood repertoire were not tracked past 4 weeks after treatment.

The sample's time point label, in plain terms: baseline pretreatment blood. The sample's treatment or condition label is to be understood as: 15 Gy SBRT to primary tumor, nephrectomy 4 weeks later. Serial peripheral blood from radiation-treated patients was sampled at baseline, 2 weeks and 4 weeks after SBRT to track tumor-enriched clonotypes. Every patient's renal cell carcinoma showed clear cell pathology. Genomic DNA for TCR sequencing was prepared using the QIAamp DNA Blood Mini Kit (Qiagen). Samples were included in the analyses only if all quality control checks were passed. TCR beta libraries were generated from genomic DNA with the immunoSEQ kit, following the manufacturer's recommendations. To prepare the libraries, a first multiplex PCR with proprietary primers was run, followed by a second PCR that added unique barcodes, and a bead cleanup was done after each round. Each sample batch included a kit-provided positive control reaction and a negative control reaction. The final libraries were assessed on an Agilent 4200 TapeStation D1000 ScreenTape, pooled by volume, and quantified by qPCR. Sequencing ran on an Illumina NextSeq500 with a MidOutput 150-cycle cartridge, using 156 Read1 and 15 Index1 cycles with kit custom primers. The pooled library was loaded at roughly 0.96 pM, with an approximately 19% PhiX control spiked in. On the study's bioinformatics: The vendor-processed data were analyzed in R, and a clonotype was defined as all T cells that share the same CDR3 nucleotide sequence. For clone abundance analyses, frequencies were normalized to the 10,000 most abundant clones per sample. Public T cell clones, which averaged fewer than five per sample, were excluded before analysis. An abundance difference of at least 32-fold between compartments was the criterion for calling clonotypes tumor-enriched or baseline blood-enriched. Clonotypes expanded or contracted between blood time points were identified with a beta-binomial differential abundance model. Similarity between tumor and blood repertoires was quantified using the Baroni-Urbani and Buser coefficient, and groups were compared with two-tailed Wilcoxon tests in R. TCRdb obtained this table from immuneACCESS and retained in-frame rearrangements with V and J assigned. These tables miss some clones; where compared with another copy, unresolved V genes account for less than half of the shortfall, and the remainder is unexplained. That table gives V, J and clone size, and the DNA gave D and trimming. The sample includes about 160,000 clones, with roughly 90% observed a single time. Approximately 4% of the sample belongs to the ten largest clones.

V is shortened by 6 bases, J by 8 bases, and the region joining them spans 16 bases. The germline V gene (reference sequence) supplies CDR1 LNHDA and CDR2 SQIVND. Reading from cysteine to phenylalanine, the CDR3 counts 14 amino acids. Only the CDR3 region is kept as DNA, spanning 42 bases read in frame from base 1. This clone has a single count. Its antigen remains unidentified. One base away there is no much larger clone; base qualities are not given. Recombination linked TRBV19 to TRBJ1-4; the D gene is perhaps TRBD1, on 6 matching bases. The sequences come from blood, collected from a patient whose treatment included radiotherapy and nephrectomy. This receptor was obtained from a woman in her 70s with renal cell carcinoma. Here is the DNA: TGTGCCAGTAGCGGCCGGCAGGGGAGGGAAAAACTGTTTTTT. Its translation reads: CASSGRQGREKLFF.